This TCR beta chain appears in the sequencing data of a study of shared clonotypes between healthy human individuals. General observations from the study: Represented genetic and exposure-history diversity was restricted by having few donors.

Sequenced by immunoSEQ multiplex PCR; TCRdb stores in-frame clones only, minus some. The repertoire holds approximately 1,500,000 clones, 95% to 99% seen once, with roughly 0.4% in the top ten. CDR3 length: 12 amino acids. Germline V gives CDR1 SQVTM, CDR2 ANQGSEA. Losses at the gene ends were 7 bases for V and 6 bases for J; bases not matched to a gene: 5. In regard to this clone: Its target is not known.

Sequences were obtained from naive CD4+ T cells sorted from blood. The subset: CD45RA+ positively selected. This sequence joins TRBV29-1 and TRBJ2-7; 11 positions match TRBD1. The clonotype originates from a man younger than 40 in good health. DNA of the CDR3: TGCAGCGCTGGGGGACAGGGGGTCGAGCAGTACTTC. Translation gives CSAGGQGVEQYF.